These T cell receptor beta chains were read from a single sample in a study of memory CD4+ T cells and cytomegalovirus serostatus. Method: immunoSEQ multiplex PCR; TCRdb's copy keeps in-frame clones and lacks some. The sample has 30,000 to 50,000 clones; roughly 78% are singletons. The sequencing input was memory CD4+ T cells from blood. These receptors came from an adult in good health and CMV-seronegative. CDR3s include the opening cysteine and the closing phenylalanine or tryptophan. Fields, in order: V gene, D gene, clone size, J gene, CDR3 DNA, CDR3 protein. D genes are given only for firm matches. Clone size appears in some rows only: once, few, many, or a class for an expanded clone.

V gene: TRBV11-2
D gene: .
clone size: few
J gene: TRBJ2-2
CDR3 DNA: TGTGCCAGCAGCAAATTGCCCGGGGAGCTGTTTTTT
CDR3 protein: CASSKLPGELFF

V gene: TRBV5-6
D gene: .
clone size: .
J gene: TRBJ1-2
CDR3 DNA: TGTGCCAGCAGCCCGGCGGGGAGGGACTATGGCTACACCTTC
CDR3 protein: CASSPAGRDYGYTF

V gene: TRBV6-5
D gene: TRBD1
clone size: few
J gene: TRBJ1-1
CDR3 DNA: TGTGCCAGCAATACCCGACAGGGGGCTAAGACTGAAGCTTTCTTT
CDR3 protein: CASNTRQGAKTEAFF

V gene: TRBV29-1
D gene: TRBD1
clone size: .
J gene: TRBJ1-4
CDR3 DNA: TGCAGCGTTGAAGGAGGGGGACAGGCCGAACCTAATGAAAAACTGTTTTTT
CDR3 protein: CSVEGGGQAEPNEKLFF

V gene: TRBV7-9
D gene: TRBD2
clone size: .
J gene: TRBJ2-7
CDR3 DNA: TGTGCCAGCGGGAATTTAGCGGGGTTAGACTACGAGCAGTACTTC
CDR3 protein: CASGNLAGLDYEQYF

V gene: TRBV10-2
D gene: TRBD2
clone size: .
J gene: TRBJ2-2
CDR3 DNA: TGCGCCAGCAGTGAGTCCCGGCTAGCGGTGGGAACCGGGGAGCTGTTTTTT
CDR3 protein: CASSESRLAVGTGELFF

V gene: TRBV29-1
D gene: TRBD1
clone size: .
J gene: TRBJ1-2
CDR3 DNA: TGCAGCGTGACAGGGTCGGGTGGCTACACCTTC
CDR3 protein: CSVTGSGGYTF

V gene: TRBV11-3
D gene: TRBD1
clone size: few
J gene: TRBJ1-1
CDR3 DNA: TGTGCCAGCAGCATAGGACAGGGGAGCACTGAAGCTTTCTTT
CDR3 protein: CASSIGQGSTEAFF

V gene: TRBV21-1
D gene: .
clone size: .
J gene: TRBJ2-5
CDR3 DNA: TGTGCCAGCAGCTCGCCCTGCGAAAGGTCTGGGGAGACCCAGTACTTC
CDR3 protein: CASSSPCERSGETQYF

V gene: TRBV5-1
D gene: TRBD1
clone size: few
J gene: TRBJ1-3
CDR3 DNA: TGCGCCAGCAGCGACCCACAGGGGGCGGTTTCTGGAAACACCATATATTTT
CDR3 protein: CASSDPQGAVSGNTIYF

V gene: TRBV4-1
D gene: .
clone size: medium-sized
J gene: TRBJ1-1
CDR3 DNA: TGCGCCAGCAGCTCAACCTGGTGGCAGGGATTGAACACTGAAGCTTTCTTT
CDR3 protein: CASSSTWWQGLNTEAFF

V gene: TRBV5-4
D gene: .
clone size: few
J gene: TRBJ2-1
CDR3 DNA: TGTGCCAGCAGACCTGGGACCGCCCTGCGGGACAATGAGCAGTTCTTC
CDR3 protein: CASRPGTALRDNEQFF

V gene: TRBV2
D gene: .
clone size: .
J gene: TRBJ2-7
CDR3 DNA: TGTGCCATATGGACACTGAAAAGCTACGAGCAGTACTTC
CDR3 protein: CAIWTLKSYEQYF

V gene: TRBV6-6
D gene: .
clone size: few
J gene: TRBJ1-6
CDR3 DNA: TGTGCCAGCAGTTATTCGCCCGACGGGAATTCACCCCTCCACTTT
CDR3 protein: CASSYSPDGNSPLHF

V gene: TRBV11-2
D gene: .
clone size: .
J gene: TRBJ2-1
CDR3 DNA: TGTGCCAGCAGCTTAGTCAGCGGTTGGAATGAGCAGTTCTTC
CDR3 protein: CASSLVSGWNEQFF

V gene: TRBV18
D gene: .
clone size: .
J gene: TRBJ2-5
CDR3 DNA: TGTGCCAGCTCACCTATTCAGGGGGGAGAGACCCAGTACTTC
CDR3 protein: CASSPIQGGETQYF

V gene: TRBV19
D gene: TRBD1
clone size: .
J gene: TRBJ1-3
CDR3 DNA: TGTGCCAGTACCAGGGACAGAAATGGAAACACCATATATTTT
CDR3 protein: CASTRDRNGNTIYF

V gene: TRBV30
D gene: TRBD2
clone size: .
J gene: TRBJ2-3
CDR3 DNA: TGTGCCTGGGAGCCGGGACTAGCGGGAAGCACAGATACGCAGTATTTT
CDR3 protein: CAWEPGLAGSTDTQYF

V gene: TRBV30
D gene: TRBD2
clone size: .
J gene: TRBJ2-1
CDR3 DNA: TGTGCCTGGAGTCTCAAGCGGGGAAATGAGCAGTTCTTC
CDR3 protein: CAWSLKRGNEQFF

V gene: TRBV11-2
D gene: .
clone size: .
J gene: TRBJ2-7
CDR3 DNA: TGTGCCAGCAGCCTGAGCTCCTACGAGCAGTACTTC
CDR3 protein: CASSLSSYEQYF

V gene: TRBV7-9
D gene: .
clone size: .
J gene: TRBJ1-1
CDR3 DNA: TGTGCCAGCAGCTTCCACAGCTTAATCATGAACACTGAAGCTTTCTTT
CDR3 protein: CASSFHSLIMNTEAFF

V gene: TRBV6-1
D gene: TRBD2
clone size: .
J gene: TRBJ2-2
CDR3 DNA: TGTGCCAGCAACCCGGGACTAGCAAACACCGGGGAGCTGTTTTTT
CDR3 protein: CASNPGLANTGELFF

V gene: TRBV11-2
D gene: .
clone size: .
J gene: TRBJ1-1
CDR3 DNA: TGTGCCAGCAGCTTATCCGGACAGCATAACACTGAAGCTTTCTTT
CDR3 protein: CASSLSGQHNTEAFF

V gene: TRBV18
D gene: TRBD1
clone size: .
J gene: TRBJ1-1
CDR3 DNA: TGTGCCAGCTCTCCTCAGACAGGGGGGAACACTGAAGCTTTCTTT
CDR3 protein: CASSPQTGGNTEAFF

V gene: TRBV19
D gene: TRBD1
clone size: once
J gene: TRBJ1-2
CDR3 DNA: TGTGCCAGTTTGGGACAGGGTTTTTATGGCTACACCTTC
CDR3 protein: CASLGQGFYGYTF

V gene: TRBV7-2
D gene: .
clone size: .
J gene: TRBJ2-3
CDR3 DNA: TGTGCCAGCACTGACCGGGGTCGGGATACGCAGTATTTT
CDR3 protein: CASTDRGRDTQYF

V gene: TRBV29-1
D gene: .
clone size: .
J gene: TRBJ1-2
CDR3 DNA: TGCAGCGTTGACGGCAGGGACTATGGCTACACCTTC
CDR3 protein: CSVDGRDYGYTF

V gene: TRBV5-1
D gene: .
clone size: .
J gene: TRBJ2-1
CDR3 DNA: TGCGCCAGCAGCTTGTCTCGAGAGAATGAGCAGTTCTTC
CDR3 protein: CASSLSRENEQFF

V gene: TRBV5-6
D gene: .
clone size: .
J gene: TRBJ1-1
CDR3 DNA: TGTGCCAGCAGCTTGGCCGAAGGGTCGAAAGCTTTCTTT
CDR3 protein: CASSLAEGSKAFF

V gene: TRBV9
D gene: .
clone size: .
J gene: TRBJ2-5
CDR3 DNA: TGTGCCAGCAGCGTATCTTCCGTACAGCAAGAGACCCAGTACTTC
CDR3 protein: CASSVSSVQQETQYF

V gene: TRBV4-2
D gene: .
clone size: once
J gene: TRBJ2-3
CDR3 DNA: TGTGCCAGCAGCCTCTCGCCCACAGATACGCAGTATTTT
CDR3 protein: CASSLSPTDTQYF

V gene: TRBV7-2
D gene: .
clone size: few
J gene: TRBJ2-3
CDR3 DNA: TGTGCCAGCAGATCGAGACAGTCAGATACGCAGTATTTT
CDR3 protein: CASRSRQSDTQYF

V gene: TRBV5-4
D gene: .
clone size: .
J gene: TRBJ2-1
CDR3 DNA: TGTGCCAGCACCCTAGGAGGGGGCCGCGATGAGCAGTTCTTC
CDR3 protein: CASTLGGGRDEQFF

V gene: TRBV5-6
D gene: .
clone size: once
J gene: TRBJ1-2
CDR3 DNA: TGTGCCAGCAGCTTGACAAGGGAAGGCGGCTACACCTTC
CDR3 protein: CASSLTREGGYTF

V gene: TRBV5-1
D gene: TRBD1
clone size: .
J gene: TRBJ1-6
CDR3 DNA: TGCGCCAGCAGCTTGGAGGGGACAGGGTTTTCACCCCTCCACTTT
CDR3 protein: CASSLEGTGFSPLHF

V gene: TRBV9
D gene: .
clone size: .
J gene: TRBJ1-1
CDR3 DNA: TGTGCCAGCGGGTCAGGGACGGTGAACACTGAAGCTTTCTTT
CDR3 protein: CASGSGTVNTEAFF

V gene: TRBV18
D gene: .
clone size: .
J gene: TRBJ2-7
CDR3 DNA: TGTGCCAGCTCACCCCGGGACCGGGAGACCCCCGAGCAGTACTTC
CDR3 protein: CASSPRDRETPEQYF

V gene: TRBV29-1
D gene: .
clone size: .
J gene: TRBJ1-4
CDR3 DNA: TGCAGCGTTGCCGCTGGGTCCGATGAAAAACTGTTTTTT
CDR3 protein: CSVAAGSDEKLFF

V gene: TRBV18
D gene: TRBD1
clone size: .
J gene: TRBJ1-4
CDR3 DNA: TGTGCCAGCTCGGGACAGGGGAATGAAAAACTGTTTTTT
CDR3 protein: CASSGQGNEKLFF

V gene: TRBV5-6
D gene: .
clone size: once
J gene: TRBJ1-2
CDR3 DNA: TGTGCCAGCAGTAAAAGAGCTACCTATGGCTACACCTTC
CDR3 protein: CASSKRATYGYTF

V gene: TRBV7-9
D gene: .
clone size: once
J gene: TRBJ1-1
CDR3 DNA: TGTGCCAGCAGCCCACAGTTGAACACTGAAGCTTTCTTT
CDR3 protein: CASSPQLNTEAFF

V gene: TRBV11-2
D gene: .
clone size: .
J gene: TRBJ2-7
CDR3 DNA: TGTGCCAGCAGCTTATCGACAGTCTACGAGCAGTACTTC
CDR3 protein: CASSLSTVYEQYF

V gene: TRBV7-9
D gene: .
clone size: once
J gene: TRBJ2-5
CDR3 DNA: TGTGCCAGCAGCTCCGGGACGCACCAAGAGACCCAGTACTTC
CDR3 protein: CASSSGTHQETQYF

V gene: TRBV5-1
D gene: TRBD1
clone size: .
J gene: TRBJ1-3
CDR3 DNA: TGCGCCAGCAGCACGGGACAGGGGGAAAACACCATATATTTT
CDR3 protein: CASSTGQGENTIYF

V gene: TRBV19
D gene: TRBD1
clone size: .
J gene: TRBJ1-5
CDR3 DNA: TGTGCCAGTAGTTGGGACAGGGACCAGCCCCAGCATTTT
CDR3 protein: CASSWDRDQPQHF

V gene: TRBV5-1
D gene: .
clone size: .
J gene: TRBJ2-1
CDR3 DNA: TGCGCCAGCAGCGGGGGGACTTACAGCAATGAGCAGTTCTTC
CDR3 protein: CASSGGTYSNEQFF

V gene: TRBV29-1
D gene: .
clone size: few
J gene: TRBJ1-3
CDR3 DNA: TGCAGCGTTAATACCCGATTCTCTGGAAACACCATATATTTT
CDR3 protein: CSVNTRFSGNTIYF

V gene: TRBV7-2
D gene: .
clone size: once
J gene: TRBJ1-3
CDR3 DNA: TGTGCCAGCAGCTTAGCCAGGGCCGGAAACACCATATATTTT
CDR3 protein: CASSLARAGNTIYF

V gene: TRBV19
D gene: .
clone size: .
J gene: TRBJ1-2
CDR3 DNA: TGTGCCACCAAGTTTACGAAGATGGATGGCTACACCTTC
CDR3 protein: CATKFTKMDGYTF

V gene: TRBV4-1
D gene: .
clone size: .
J gene: TRBJ1-4
CDR3 DNA: TGCGCCAGCAGCCGGGAAAGAAAAAGGGGCGGCGAAAAACTGTTTTTT
CDR3 protein: CASSRERKRGGEKLFF

V gene: TRBV9
D gene: .
clone size: .
J gene: TRBJ1-2
CDR3 DNA: TGTGCCAGCAGCGTAGACGGGGGTTCCTATGGCTACACCTTC
CDR3 protein: CASSVDGGSYGYTF